The next 4 T cell receptor beta chains were all read from a single sample in a study of graft-versus-host responses after intestinal transplantation. No cognate antigen is known for these TCRs. Assay: immunoSEQ multiplex PCR; the TCRdb copy retains only in-frame clones and omits some. The profile covers approximately 70,000 clones, with approximately 87% appearing a single time and roughly 0.4% taken by the ten largest. The sequencing here drew on unstimulated CD4+ T cells sorted from spleen or lymph node cells, taken before transplant. These receptors came from a human donor who was the organ donor for an intestinal transplant.

The V call is TRBV5-4, the J call TRBJ1-1; 7 bases agree with TRBD1. CDR1 and CDR2 from the germline V gene are SGHNT and YYREEE (reference sequence). The V gene end was trimmed by 0 bases and the J gene end by 0 bases; junction bases not matched to a gene: 5. The CDR3 is 16 amino acids. The CDR3 loop reads CASSLVGRGMNTEAFF. Here the CDR3 DNA reads TGTGCCAGCAGCTTGGTCGGCAGGGGGATGAACACTGAAGCTTTCTTT.

The V and J genes are TRBV28 and TRBJ1-2; TRBD1 aligns across 7 bases. Germline loops: CDR1 MDHEN, CDR2 SYDVKM. The CDR3 totals 14 residues. V shed 5 bases and J 1 base; nucleotides not matched to a gene: 4. The CDR3: CASSTGTDNYGYTF. The CDR3 DNA follows: TGTGCCAGCAGTACCGGGACAGATAACTATGGCTACACCTTC.

This clone came up once. The rearrangement joins TRBV4-2 to TRBJ1-6, with a possible D match to TRBD1 (6 bases). This CDR3 is 15 amino acids long. V was trimmed by 11 bases and J by 5 bases, leaving 19 bases between them. Germline V gene sequence: CDR1 LGHNA, CDR2 YNFKEQ. CDR3 bases: TGTGCCTGCGGACAAGGGGGGGAAAATAATTCACCCCTCCACTTT. It yields the protein CACGQGGENNSPLHF.

This clone occurred once. The rearrangement uses TRBV7-8 and TRBJ1-6; TRBD1 aligns across 7 bases. V dropped 2 bases and J dropped 7; count of bases not matched to a gene: 2. The germline V gene has CDR1 SGHVS and CDR2 FQNEAQ. There are 14 residues in the CDR3. This CDR3 is CASSLIQGNSPLHF. For the CDR3, the DNA is TGTGCCAGCAGCTTAATACAGGGGAATTCACCCCTCCACTTT.